This TCR beta chain is drawn from a study of CD8+CD57+ T cells in acquired aplastic anemia. Study-level background: The average for DNA from sorted CD4+ and CD8+ cells was roughly 3 ug.

Germline loops: CDR1 MGHDK, CDR2 SYGVNS. V lost 4 bases to trimming and J lost 0 bases; unmatched junction nucleotides: 5. This CDR3 spans 15 amino acids. Profiling that covered TCR beta VDJ and CDR3 relied on genomic DNA as its template. TCRdb processed the reads anew with MiXCR; each CDR3 protein has one entry. The table records 250,000 to 350,000 distinct CDR3 sequences, about three fifths of them present only once. In regard to this clonotype: Antigen specificity is unknown.

Selection for sequencing was limited to patients who had shown CD8+CD57+ cell expansion by flow cytometry. Among the patients, all had severe acquired aplastic anemia. Each patient gave a blood sample that was collected before any therapy had been received. The study, taken as a whole, reports: Both patients and controls carried the same twenty-nine CD8+ CDR3 sequences.

This clonotype originated in a human donor with aplastic anemia. Sequenced input: sorted CD4+, CD8+, or CD8+CD57+ T cells (not recorded which) from PBMCs. The chain joins TRBV25-1 to TRBJ1-1, with TRBD1 matching over 7 bases. CDR3 nucleotide sequence: TGTGCCAGCAGTGCCCGGGACAGTTTGAACACTGAAGCTTTCTTT. This gives the protein CASSARDSLNTEAFF.